The T cell receptor beta chain under discussion was sequenced for a study of beta chain features in type 1 diabetes. With regard to this clone: The antigen is unknown.

General observations from the study: TCRB CDR3s were moderately but significantly shorter in Type 1 diabetes patients in all four CD4+ subsets.

Sequencing targeted expressed TCRB transcripts, as all isolated RNA had been reverse transcribed. The data were produced by immunoSEQ multiplex PCR, yet TCRdb's version contains in-frame clones alone and is incomplete. This table holds 150,000 or so clones, roughly 59% found once. This CDR3 region has 12 residues. Germline V gene data show CDR1 as SQVTM and CDR2 as ANQGSEA. With 5 bases clipped from V and 2 bases from J, the junction kept 2 bases outside the gene matches. Purity above 95% was achieved in all sorted populations. Sequencing was carried out using naive CD4+ T cells from blood. V gene TRBV29-1 combines with J gene TRBJ1-2, with 7 positions matching TRBD1. The sequence came from a man aged 25 to 40 with type 1 diabetes. The CDR3 sequence: CSVTGANYGYTF. The CDR3 coding sequence is TGCAGCGTTACAGGGGCCAACTATGGCTACACCTTC. Together with reference TRBV29-1 and TRBJ1-2, the CDR3 gives the full variable domain: SAVISQKPSRDICQRGTSLTIQCQVDSQVTMMFWYRQQPGQSLTLIATANQGSEATYESGFVIDKFPISRPNLTFSTLTVSNMSPEDSSIYLCSVTGANYGYTFGSGTRLTVV.